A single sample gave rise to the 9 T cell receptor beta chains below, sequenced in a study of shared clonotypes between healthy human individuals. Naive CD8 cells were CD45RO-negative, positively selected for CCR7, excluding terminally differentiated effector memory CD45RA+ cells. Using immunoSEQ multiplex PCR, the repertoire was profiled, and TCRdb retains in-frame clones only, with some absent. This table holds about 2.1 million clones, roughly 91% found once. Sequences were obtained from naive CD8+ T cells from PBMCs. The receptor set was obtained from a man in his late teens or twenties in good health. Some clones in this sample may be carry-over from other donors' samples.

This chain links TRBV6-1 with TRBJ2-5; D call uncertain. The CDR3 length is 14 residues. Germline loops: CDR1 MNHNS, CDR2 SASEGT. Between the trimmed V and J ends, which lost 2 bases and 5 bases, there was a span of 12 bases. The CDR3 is CASSERSPWETQYF. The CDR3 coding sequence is TGTGCCAGCAGTGAAAGGTCACCATGGGAGACCCAGTACTTC.

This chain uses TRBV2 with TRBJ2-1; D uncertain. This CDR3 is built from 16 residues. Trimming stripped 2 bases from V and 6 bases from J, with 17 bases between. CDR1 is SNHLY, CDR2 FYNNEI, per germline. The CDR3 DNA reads TGTGCCAGCAGTGAAAGGGCTATCGGTCACGGCAATGAGCAGTTCTTC. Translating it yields CASSERAIGHGNEQFF.

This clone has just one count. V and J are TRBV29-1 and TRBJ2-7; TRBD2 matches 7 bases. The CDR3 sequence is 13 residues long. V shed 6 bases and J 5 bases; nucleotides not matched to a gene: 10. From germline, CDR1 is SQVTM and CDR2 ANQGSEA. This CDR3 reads CSVTSGGRDEQYF. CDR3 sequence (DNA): TGCAGCGTAACCTCGGGGGGTAGGGACGAGCAGTACTTC.

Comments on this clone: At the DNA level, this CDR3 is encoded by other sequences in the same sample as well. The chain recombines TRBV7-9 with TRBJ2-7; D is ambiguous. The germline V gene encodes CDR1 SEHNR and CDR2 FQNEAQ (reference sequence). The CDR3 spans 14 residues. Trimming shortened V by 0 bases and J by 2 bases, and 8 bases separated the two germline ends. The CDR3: CASSLAGPTYEQYF. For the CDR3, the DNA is TGTGCCAGCAGCTTAGCAGGGCCAACCTACGAGCAGTACTTC.

The CDR3 loop is CASSVGRVLADTQYF. CDR3 nucleotide sequence: TGTGCCAGCAGCGTAGGAAGGGTGTTAGCAGATACGCAGTATTTT. The V gene is TRBV9, the J gene TRBJ2-3; the D is unclear. CDR1 and CDR2 (germline): SGDLS, YYNGEE. Trimming took 0 bases from V and 4 from J, leaving 12 bases between them. CDR3 length: 15 amino acids.

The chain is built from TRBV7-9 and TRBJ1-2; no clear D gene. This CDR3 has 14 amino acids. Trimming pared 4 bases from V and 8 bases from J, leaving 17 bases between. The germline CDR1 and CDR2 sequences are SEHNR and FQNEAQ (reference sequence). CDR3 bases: TGTGCCAGCAGCTCCGGCGGCCCGGTCGTGGGCTACACCTTC. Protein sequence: CASSSGGPVVGYTF.

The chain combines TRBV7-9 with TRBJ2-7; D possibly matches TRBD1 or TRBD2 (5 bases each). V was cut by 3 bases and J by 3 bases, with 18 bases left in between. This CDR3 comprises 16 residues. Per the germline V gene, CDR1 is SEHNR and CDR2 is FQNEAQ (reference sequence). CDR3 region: CASSFGLPGRSYEQYF. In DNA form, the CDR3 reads TGTGCCAGCAGCTTCGGTCTCCCGGGACGGAGCTACGAGCAGTACTTC. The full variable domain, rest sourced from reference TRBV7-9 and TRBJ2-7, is DTGVSQNPRHKITKRGQNVTFRCDPISEHNRLYWYRQTLGQGPEFLTYFQNEAQLEKSRLLSDRFSAERPKGSFSTLEIQRTEQGDSAMYLCASSFGLPGRSYEQYFGPGTRLTVT.

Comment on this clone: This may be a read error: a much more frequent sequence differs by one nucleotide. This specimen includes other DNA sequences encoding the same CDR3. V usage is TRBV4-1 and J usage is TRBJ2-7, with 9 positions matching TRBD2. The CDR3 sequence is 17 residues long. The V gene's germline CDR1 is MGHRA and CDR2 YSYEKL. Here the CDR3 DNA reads TGCGCCAGCAGTCAAGAGCGGAGGGCGGGAGGGATCTACGAGCAGTACTTC. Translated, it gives CASSQERRAGGIYEQYF.

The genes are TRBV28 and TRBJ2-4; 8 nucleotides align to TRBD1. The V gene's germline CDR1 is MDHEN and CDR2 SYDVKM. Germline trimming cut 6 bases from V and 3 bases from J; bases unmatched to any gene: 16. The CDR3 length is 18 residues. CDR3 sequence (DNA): TGTGCCAGCAGCCTCGAGGACAGGGCCCTTGGGGACAAAAACATTCAGTACTTC. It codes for CASSLEDRALGDKNIQYF.